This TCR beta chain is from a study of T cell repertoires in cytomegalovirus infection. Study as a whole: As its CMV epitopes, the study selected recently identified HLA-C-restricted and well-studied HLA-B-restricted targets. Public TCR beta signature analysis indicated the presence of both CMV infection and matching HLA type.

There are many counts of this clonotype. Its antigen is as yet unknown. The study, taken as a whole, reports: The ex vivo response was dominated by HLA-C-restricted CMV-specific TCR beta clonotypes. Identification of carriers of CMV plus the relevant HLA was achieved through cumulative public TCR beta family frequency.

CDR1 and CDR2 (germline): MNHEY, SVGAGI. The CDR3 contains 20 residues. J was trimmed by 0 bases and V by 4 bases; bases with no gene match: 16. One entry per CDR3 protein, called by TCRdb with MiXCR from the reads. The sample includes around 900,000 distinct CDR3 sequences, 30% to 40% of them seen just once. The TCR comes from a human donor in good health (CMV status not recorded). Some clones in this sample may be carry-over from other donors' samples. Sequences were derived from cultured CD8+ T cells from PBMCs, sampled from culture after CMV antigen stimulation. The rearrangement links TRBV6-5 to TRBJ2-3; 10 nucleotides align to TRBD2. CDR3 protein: CASSSGTSEDGSRSTDTQYF. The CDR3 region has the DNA TGTGCCAGCAGTTCGGGGACTAGCGAGGATGGCTCCCGCAGCACAGATACGCAGTATTTT.